This is a list of T cell receptor beta chains from one sample in a study of identical twins' blood T cells. MiXCR, run by TCRdb on the 5' RACE reads, gives a single entry per CDR3 protein. The data hold 350,000 to 400,000 distinct CDR3 sequences, with roughly 28% observed a single time. The sequenced sample was PBMCs. These receptors were obtained from a woman between 18 and 55 years old in good health. Each CDR3 is given with its conserved first and last residue. A row's size may be missing; if present it is once, few, many or a size class.

TRBV7-2,-,CASSFSGAGQPQHF
TRBV19,-,CASSPARVFGYTF
TRBV12-3/TRBV12-4,few,CASSPSSGGELFF
TRBV5-1,-,CASSAETGGDTEAFF
TRBV7-9,few,CASSYGSAPLVNSPLHF
TRBV20-1,few,CSASGQGGNQPQHF
TRBV10-1,many,CASSEFPNQPQHF
TRBV9,-,CASSPGETKYGYTF
TRBV28,-,CASRPKANRGQGTEAFF
TRBV5-1,few,CASSPREEGWSPLHF
TRBV29-1,many,CSVGPGYTDTQYF
TRBV9,many,CASSLGDRAYNEQFF
TRBV29-1,few,CSATPGQGSIGGYTF
TRBV7-2,-,CASSSAGGGTDTQYF
TRBV19,many,CASSIVSAQPQHF
TRBV5-1,-,CASSPEGTGGEKLFF
TRBV29-1,-,CSVDSASEGLGYGYTF
TRBV20-1,-,CSASGGTDTQYF
TRBV25-1,-,CASSSRTPLYTGELFF
TRBV6-2/TRBV6-3,-,CASGVEVYEQYF
TRBV20-1,-,CSASPRVGRTDTQYF
TRBV29-1,many,CSVEQIRDSSYEQYF
TRBV20-1,many,CSARGGRDFNEQFF
TRBV5-6,few,CASSLWGTGTNTGELFF
TRBV11-3,-,CASSSARQGQNEKLFF
TRBV28,few,CASSFRSEVGEQFF
TRBV3-1,-,CASSQDHTLSNQPQHF
TRBV20-1,-,CSARDGGPYEQYF
TRBV20-1,-,CSALGGAETQYF
TRBV10-3,few,CATRSWDEQYF
TRBV7-2,few,CASSLRDREVYF
TRBV12-3/TRBV12-4,few,CANSLLGLSGYTF
TRBV10-3,few,CAMSGTSYNEQFF
TRBV18,-,CASSPSDRDTEAFF
TRBV11-2,-,CASSLVRDGGGYTF
TRBV7-9,-,CASTVLPGGDQDTQYF
TRBV12-3/TRBV12-4,few,CASSPRGEMYEQYF
TRBV20-1,few,CSATSYGGSEQYF
TRBV20-1,-,CSARGGQPNYGYTF
TRBV15,many,CATSREKLFF
TRBV5-5,-,CASSFPASETQYF
TRBV6-2/TRBV6-3,-,CASSQREVGNEQFF
TRBV20-1,few,CSARDLARAYEQYF
TRBV5-1,-,CASSSTSGASYNEQFF
TRBV10-1,-,CASSESGRGRDTQYF
TRBV6-2/TRBV6-3,few,CASSYLRTGTEFENEQFF
TRBV12-3/TRBV12-4,-,CASSFDRGRGYTF
TRBV29-1,many,CSARQAGEEAFF
TRBV6-5,-,CACGDRVKGYTF
TRBV10-3,-,CAIRQSLAGVVGELFF
TRBV20-1,-,CSARGTGGRRGYTF
TRBV6-5,few,CASSQGLAEYTGELFF
TRBV12-3/TRBV12-4,few,CASSLALGARGQPQHF
TRBV7-9,once,CASRPGQANTEAFF
TRBV11-2,-,CASSVRRDSYNEQFF